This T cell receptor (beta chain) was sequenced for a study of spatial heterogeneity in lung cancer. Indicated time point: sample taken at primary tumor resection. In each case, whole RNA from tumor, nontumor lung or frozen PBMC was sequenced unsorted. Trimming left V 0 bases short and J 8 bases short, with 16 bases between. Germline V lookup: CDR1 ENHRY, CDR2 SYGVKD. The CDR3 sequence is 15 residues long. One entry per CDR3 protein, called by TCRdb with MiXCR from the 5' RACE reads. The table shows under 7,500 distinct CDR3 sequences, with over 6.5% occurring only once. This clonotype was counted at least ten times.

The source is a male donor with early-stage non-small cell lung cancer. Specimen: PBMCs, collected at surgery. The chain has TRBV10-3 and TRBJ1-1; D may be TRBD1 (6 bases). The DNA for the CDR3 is TGTGCCATCAGTGAGTCGCCGGGACATCGAAACGAAGCTTTCTTT. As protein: CAISESPGHRNEAFF.